The present entry profiles one T cell receptor (beta chain) with its context. The sample originates from a study of blood T cell repertoires in COVID-19. The wider study: Some COVID-19 samples were acute and others convalescent; all came from the United States, Italy and Spain. Sources were T cells, B-cell-depleted T cells, or PBMCs; the material itself was cDNA or gDNA.

Study processing details: Reference gene primers were amplified, and this amplification served to estimate nucleated cell counts. Sequencing was performed with immunoSEQ multiplex PCR; in TCRdb, only in-frame clones are kept and a portion is missing. V, J and clone size were drawn from that table, and D and trimming were deduced from the DNA. The sample records some 280,000 clones, around four fifths being singletons. The sample comprised peripheral blood. This sequence was found in a woman between 45 and 60 years old with active or convalescent COVID-19.

CDR3 sequence: CASRLGTGSEVFF. DNA for the CDR3: TGTGCCAGCAGATTGGGGACAGGTAGCGAGGTTTTCTTT. The chain carries TRBV6-5 and TRBJ1-1, with 8 bases fitting TRBD1. The CDR3 has 13 amino acids. Germline loops: CDR1 MNHEY, CDR2 SVGAGI. V was clipped by 6 bases and J by 13 bases; unmatched bases: 13.